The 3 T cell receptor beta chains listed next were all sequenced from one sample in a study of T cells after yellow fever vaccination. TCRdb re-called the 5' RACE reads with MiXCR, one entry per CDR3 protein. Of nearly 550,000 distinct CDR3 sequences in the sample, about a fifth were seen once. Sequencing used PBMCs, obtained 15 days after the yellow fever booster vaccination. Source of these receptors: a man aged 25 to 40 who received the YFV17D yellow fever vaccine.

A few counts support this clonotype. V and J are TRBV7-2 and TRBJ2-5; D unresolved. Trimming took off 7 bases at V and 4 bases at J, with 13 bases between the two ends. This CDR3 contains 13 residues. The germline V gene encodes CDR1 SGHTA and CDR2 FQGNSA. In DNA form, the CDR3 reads TGTGCCAGCAATCCTGGTCGTGCAGAGACCCAGTACTTC. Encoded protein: CASNPGRAETQYF.

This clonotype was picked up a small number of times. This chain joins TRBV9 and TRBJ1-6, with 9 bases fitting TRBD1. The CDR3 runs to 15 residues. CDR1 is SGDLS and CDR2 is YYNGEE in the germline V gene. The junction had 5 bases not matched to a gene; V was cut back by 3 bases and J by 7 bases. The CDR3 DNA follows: TGTGCCAGCAGCGCGGGACAGGGACGGAATTCACCCCTCCACTTT. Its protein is CASSAGQGRNSPLHF.

The CDR3 sequence is CASSLVLAGASTDTQYF. DNA for the CDR3: TGCGCCAGCAGCTTGGTTCTAGCGGGAGCAAGCACAGATACGCAGTATTTT. The V and J genes are TRBV5-1 and TRBJ2-3, with 10 bases aligning to TRBD2. This CDR3 is 17 amino acids long. After removal of 0 bases from V and 0 bases from J, the junction contained 4 bases not matched to a gene. In germline, CDR1 is SGHRS, CDR2 YFSETQ.